This entry concerns a single T cell receptor beta chain. The CDR3 has 16 residues. The V end lost 0 bases, the J end lost 2 bases, and 13 bases lay between the germline ends. Germline assignment: CDR1 SGDLS and CDR2 YYNGEE. The data originate from a study of technical replicates of blood from a few donors. Libraries were prepared by immunoSEQ multiplex PCR; TCRdb keeps only in-frame clonotypes and omits some of them. Of 70,000 or so clones in the sample, nearly 99% are singletons; the top ten hold roughly 0.2%. This chain links TRBV9 with TRBJ2-3; D gene unclear. Material: T cells isolated from PBMCs. The TCR was taken from a human donor in good health. The CDR3 DNA follows: TGTGCCAGCAGCGTAGAGTCGTTCGCGTACACAGATACGCAGTATTTT. The encoded protein is CASSVESFAYTDTQYF.